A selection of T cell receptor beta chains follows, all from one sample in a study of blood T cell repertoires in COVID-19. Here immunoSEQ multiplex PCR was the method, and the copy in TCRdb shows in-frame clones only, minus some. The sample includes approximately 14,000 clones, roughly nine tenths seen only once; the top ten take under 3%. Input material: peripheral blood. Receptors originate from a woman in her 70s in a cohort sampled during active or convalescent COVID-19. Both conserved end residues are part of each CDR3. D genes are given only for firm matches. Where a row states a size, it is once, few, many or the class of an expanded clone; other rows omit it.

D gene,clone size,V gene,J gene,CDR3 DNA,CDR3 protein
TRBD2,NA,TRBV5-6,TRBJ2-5,TGTGCCAGCAGCTTGACTAGCGGACAAGAGACCCAGTACTTC,CASSLTSGQETQYF
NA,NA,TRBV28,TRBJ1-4,TGTGCCAGCAGTTTATCGGGGGGTTCGGCTAATGAAAAACTGTTTTTT,CASSLSGGSANEKLFF
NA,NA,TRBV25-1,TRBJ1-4,TGTGCCAGCAGCCAGGGTTATGAAAAACTGTTTTTT,CASSQGYEKLFF
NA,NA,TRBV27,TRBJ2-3,TGTGCCAGCAGTTTACGAGATACGCAGTATTTT,CASSLRDTQYF
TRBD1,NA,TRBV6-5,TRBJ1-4,TGTGCCAGCAGTACCGGGACAGGGCGCGAAAAACTGTTTTTT,CASSTGTGREKLFF
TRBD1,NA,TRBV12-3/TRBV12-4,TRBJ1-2,TGTGCCAGCAGTTCGACAGGGAACTATGGCTACACCTTC,CASSSTGNYGYTF
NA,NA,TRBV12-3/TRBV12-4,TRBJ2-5,TGTGCCAGCCGGCGGACACAAGAGACCCAGTACTTC,CASRRTQETQYF
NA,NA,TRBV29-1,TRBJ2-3,TGCAGCGTTGAAGATCAGTGGGGGCCCGCAGATACGCAGTATTTT,CSVEDQWGPADTQYF
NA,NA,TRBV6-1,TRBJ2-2,TGTGCCAGCAGTGAATTCCCCGCGGTCACCGGGGAGCTGTTTTTT,CASSEFPAVTGELFF
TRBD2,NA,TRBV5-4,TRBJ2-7,TGTGCCAGCAGCTTGGAAGGATTAGGGAGGGGCAGTAATAGCTACGAGCAGTACTTC,CASSLEGLGRGSNSYEQYF
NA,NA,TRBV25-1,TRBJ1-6,TGTGCCAGCAGTGAACCCGGACAGTTCTCCTATAATTCACCCCTCCACTTT,CASSEPGQFSYNSPLHF
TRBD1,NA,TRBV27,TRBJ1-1,TGTGCCAGCAGTTCAGGGACAGGGGGCGTCTCTGAAGCTTTCTTT,CASSSGTGGVSEAFF
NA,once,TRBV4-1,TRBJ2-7,TGCGCCAGCAGCGTCCGGGGGGCCTCCTACGAGCAGTACTTC,CASSVRGASYEQYF
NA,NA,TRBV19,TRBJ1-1,TGTGCCACCAACGCCCCCGGAGGGGCTGAAGCTTTCTTT,CATNAPGGAEAFF
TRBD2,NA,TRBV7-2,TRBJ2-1,TGTGCCAGCAGCCTCGGACTAGCCATAAGCGGGAATGAGCAGTTCTTC,CASSLGLAISGNEQFF
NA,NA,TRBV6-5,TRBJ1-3,TGTGCCAGCAGCAACAGGTCACCCTCTGGAAACACCATATATTTT,CASSNRSPSGNTIYF
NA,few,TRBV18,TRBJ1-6,TGTGCCAGCTCACCGCAGAATTCACCCCTCCACTTT,CASSPQNSPLHF
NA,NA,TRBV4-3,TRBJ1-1,TGCGCCAGCAGCCGGAGGCAGAACACTGAAGCTTTCTTT,CASSRRQNTEAFF
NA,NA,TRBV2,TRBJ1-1,TGTGCCACTGAACTCGGCGGGGGGCGCATTAGGCGAGCTTTCTTT,CATELGGGRIRRAFF
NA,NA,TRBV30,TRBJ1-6,TGTGCCTGGAGTGTGTCCACGGGGGATTCACCCCTCCACTTT,CAWSVSTGDSPLHF
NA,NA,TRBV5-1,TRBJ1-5,TGCGCCAGCAGCCCCGACTGGTGGCAGCCCCAGCATTTT,CASSPDWWQPQHF
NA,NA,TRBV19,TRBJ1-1,TGTGCCAGTAGTAAAAAGCCTAAAAACACTGAAGCTTTCTTT,CASSKKPKNTEAFF
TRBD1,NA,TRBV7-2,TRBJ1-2,TGTGCCAGCAGGGGAGGAGGACAGGGTAACTATGGCTACACCTTC,CASRGGGQGNYGYTF
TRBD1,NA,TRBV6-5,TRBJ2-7,TGTGCCAGCTGCCGGACAGGGGGGTTTAGCGAGCAGTACTTC,CASCRTGGFSEQYF
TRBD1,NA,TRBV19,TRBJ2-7,TGTGCCACAAGAGGACAGGGGCGCTACGAGCAGTACTTC,CATRGQGRYEQYF
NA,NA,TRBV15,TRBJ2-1,TGTGCCACCAAGGGGGGGCCGAGGAATGAGCAGTTCTTC,CATKGGPRNEQFF
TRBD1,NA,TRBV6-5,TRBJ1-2,TGTGCCAGCAGTACCCCGACAGGGGCGGGTGGCTACACCTTC,CASSTPTGAGGYTF
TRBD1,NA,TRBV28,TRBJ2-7,TGTGCCAGCAGCTTTCTTGGACAGGCCTACGAGCAGTACTTC,CASSFLGQAYEQYF
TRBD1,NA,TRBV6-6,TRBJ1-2,TGTGCCAGCACCCCGACAGGGGTAGGCTACACCTTC,CASTPTGVGYTF
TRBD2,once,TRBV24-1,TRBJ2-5,TGTGCCACCAGTGATAGGACTAGCGGGGTTCAAGAGACCCAGTACTTC,CATSDRTSGVQETQYF
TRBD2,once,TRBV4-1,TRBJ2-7,TGCGCCAGCAGCCACGTGACTAGCGGGGCCCGCTACGAGCAGTACTTC,CASSHVTSGARYEQYF
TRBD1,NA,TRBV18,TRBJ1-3,TGTGCCAGCTCACCCCGGGCAGGGGGCGAAGACACCATATATTTT,CASSPRAGGEDTIYF
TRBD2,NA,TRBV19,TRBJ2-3,TGTGCCAGTAGTATTATAACTAGCGGGGGACCCACAGATACGCAGTATTTT,CASSIITSGGPTDTQYF
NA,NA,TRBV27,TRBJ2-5,TGTGCGACCCGGGGAGGGGGACGAGAGACCCAGTACTTC,CATRGGGRETQYF
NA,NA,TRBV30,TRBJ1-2,TGTGCCTGGAGTTCAGGGTCCGACTATGGCTACACCTTC,CAWSSGSDYGYTF
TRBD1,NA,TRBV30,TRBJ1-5,TGTGCCTGGAGTCAAGGCCAGGGGGCCTTTCAGCCCCAGCATTTT,CAWSQGQGAFQPQHF
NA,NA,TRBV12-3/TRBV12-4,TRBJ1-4,TGTGCCAGCAGTCCTCCCCCCAGGGGTAAACTGTTTTTT,CASSPPPRGKLFF
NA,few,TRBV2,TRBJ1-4,TGTGCCAGCAGGGCCTTTTTACAGTTTGGTGGTAAACTGTTTTTT,CASRAFLQFGGKLFF
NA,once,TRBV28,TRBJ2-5,TGTGCCAGCAGCACCGGACGGGAGTTGGCGGAGACCCAGTACTTC,CASSTGRELAETQYF
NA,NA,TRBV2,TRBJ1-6,TGTGCCAGTCTACAGAGCTCCTATAATTCACCCCTCCACTTT,CASLQSSYNSPLHF
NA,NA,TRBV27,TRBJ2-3,TGTGCCAGCAGTTCCTTTTCCCTCACAGATACGCAGTATTTT,CASSSFSLTDTQYF
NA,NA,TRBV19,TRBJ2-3,TGTGCCAGTAATACGCGGTGGGGGCGCACAGATACGCAGTATTTT,CASNTRWGRTDTQYF
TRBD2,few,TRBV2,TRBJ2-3,TGTGCCAGCAGTGGGCCGGCGGGGGGCACAGATACGCAGTATTTT,CASSGPAGGTDTQYF
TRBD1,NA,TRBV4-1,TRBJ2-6,TGCGCCAGCAGCCTGGGACAGGTACTCTCTGGGGCCAACGTCCTGACTTTC,CASSLGQVLSGANVLTF
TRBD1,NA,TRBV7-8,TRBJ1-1,TGTGCCAGCAGCCGACCCGGACAGGCTGAAGCTTTCTTT,CASSRPGQAEAFF
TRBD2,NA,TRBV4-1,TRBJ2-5,TGCGCCAGCAGCCGCATACGTACCGGGAGGGAGACCCAGTACTTC,CASSRIRTGRETQYF
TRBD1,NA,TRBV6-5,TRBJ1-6,TGTGCCAGCAGCAGGGACAGGAGCGTTTCACCCCTCCACTTT,CASSRDRSVSPLHF
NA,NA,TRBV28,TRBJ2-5,TGTGCCAGCAGTTTTTTCGGGGGGCTTACGGAGACCCAGTACTTC,CASSFFGGLTETQYF
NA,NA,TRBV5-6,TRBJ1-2,TGTGCCAGCAGGGACGACAGACATAATGGCTACACCTTC,CASRDDRHNGYTF
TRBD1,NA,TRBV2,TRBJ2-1,TGTGCCAGCAGTGAAGTGCGGACAGGCGGGCATGAGCAGTTCTTC,CASSEVRTGGHEQFF
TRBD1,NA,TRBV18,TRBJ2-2,TGTGCCAGCTCACCGGGACAGGGTGAAGGCGGGGAGCTGTTTTTT,CASSPGQGEGGELFF
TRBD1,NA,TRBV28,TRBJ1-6,TGTGCCAGCAGGCCAAAAAGGGGGCCTAATTCACCCCTCCACTTT,CASRPKRGPNSPLHF
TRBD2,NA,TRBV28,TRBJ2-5,TGTGCCTGGGGGCGGGGGGGGGAGACCCAGTACTTC,CAWGRGGETQYF
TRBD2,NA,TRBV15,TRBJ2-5,TGTGCCACCAGCAGATACCCTAGCGGGGGGATCGAGACCCAGTACTTC,CATSRYPSGGIETQYF
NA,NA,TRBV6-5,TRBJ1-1,TGTGCCAGCAGCCCCCCCCAGGGAACTGAAGCTTTCTTT,CASSPPQGTEAFF
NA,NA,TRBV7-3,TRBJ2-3,TGTGCCAGCAGCATGGACAGTTTTACAGATACGCAGTATTTT,CASSMDSFTDTQYF
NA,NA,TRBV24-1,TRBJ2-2,TGTGCCACTGGTTCGGTCCAGGGGCAGACCGGGGAGCTGTTTTTT,CATGSVQGQTGELFF